This TCR beta chain was sequenced during a study of PD-L1 blockade in urothelial cancer. In the case of this clone: Its antigen is undetermined.

Overall study results and limits: Enhanced expansion of tumor-associated blood clones at 3 weeks characterized durable-benefit patients.

V dropped 10 bases and J dropped 9; count of bases not matched to a gene: 11. Germline CDR1 is MDHEN and CDR2 is SYDVKM. The CDR3 runs to 14 residues. Sequencing used immunoSEQ multiplex PCR; TCRdb keeps in-frame clones, though not all of them. The table includes roughly 32,000 clones, approximately 80% detected once. Sequenced here: PBMCs, sampled around atezolizumab (anti-PD-L1) treatment. The genes are TRBV28 and TRBJ1-6; 8 nucleotides match TRBD1. The clonotype was recovered from a man between 60 and 70 years old with urothelial cancer. The CDR3 sequence is CATDSRQGSSPLHF. In DNA form, the CDR3 reads TGTGCCACAGACTCCCGACAGGGGAGTTCACCCCTCCACTTT.